The text below deals with one TCR beta chain. The authors reverse transcribed about 0.45 to 1 ug RNA with random hexamers. TCRdb reprocessed the immunoSEQ multiplex PCR reads with MiXCR, giving one entry per CDR3 protein. The sample holds 150,000 to 160,000 distinct CDR3 sequences; 95% are singletons and the top ten take 0.14% to 0.15%. The sample originates from a study of CD8 T cells in Susac syndrome. CDR3 length: 20 residues. V dropped 5 bases and J dropped 3 bases, with 30 bases sitting between them. CDR1 is SNHLY, CDR2 FYNNEI, per germline. The sequenced material came from CD8+ T cells from PBMCs. The receptor was isolated from a human donor with multiple sclerosis. The V call is TRBV2, the J call TRBJ2-3, with TRBD2 as a possible D gene (6 bases). The CDR3 reads CASSSRGTAPEGRGTDTQYF. DNA for the CDR3: TGTGCCAGCAGTTCTCGGGGAACAGCGCCGGAGGGCCGGGGGACAGATACGCAGTATTTT. Looking up the rest from reference TRBV2 and TRBJ2-3 gives the full variable domain: EPEVTQTPSHQVTQMGQEVILRCVPISNHLYFYWYRQILGQKVEFLVSFYNNEISEKSEIFDDQFSVERPDGSNFTLKIRSTKLEDSAMYFCASSSRGTAPEGRGTDTQYFGPGTRLTVL.